This section outlines one TCR beta chain sequence together with its context. Its cognate antigen is unknown. The sample is drawn from a study of T cells expressing NK-cell markers. About the study: Repertoires of TCR beta were obtained from T cells sorted as CD3+CD56+NKG2C+, CD3+CD56+NKG2C- and CD3+CD56-NKG2C+.

This CDR3 has 16 amino acids. Per the germline V gene, CDR1 is SGHAT and CDR2 is FQDESV (reference sequence). Study-wide results and limits: Of the CD8+ T cell pool in about 6 donors, roughly 1.0-7.5% was accounted for by dominant NKG2C+ clonotypes. In several donors, dominant clonotypes made up about 28.3-65% of CD3+CD56-NKG2C+ cells.

Libraries used 5'RACE template switching adding universal primer site and UMIs. TCRdb re-called the 5' RACE reads and gives one entry per CDR3 protein, without DNA. The sample data list roughly 350,000 distinct CDR3 sequences. Sequences were obtained from blood T cells: a sorted CD56 or NKG2C T cell subset, CD4+ or CD8+ T cells, or bulk PBMC T cells (not recorded which). The receptor's source is a man aged 18-75 years in good health. The chain uses TRBV11-1 and TRBJ2-3. The CDR3 region is CASSLGSGGSTDTQYF.